The rows below give T cell receptor beta chains drawn from one sample of a study of identical twins. MiXCR was run by TCRdb on the 5' RACE reads, yielding one entry per CDR3 protein. The sample holds about 690,000 distinct CDR3 sequences, around 6% seen once. The sample taken for sequencing was naive T cells sorted from blood. These receptors all stem from a man aged 18 to 30 in good health. Each CDR3 is given with its conserved first and last residue. The order of the fields is clone size, D gene, V gene, J gene, CDR3 protein, CDR3 DNA. D genes are given only for firm matches. Where a row states a size, it is once, few, many or the class of an expanded clone; other rows omit it.

>many|.|TRBV11-3|TRBJ2-1
CASRREKGNEQFF
TGTGCCAGCAGACGGGAAAAGGGGAATGAGCAGTTCTTC
>many|.|TRBV24-1|TRBJ2-1
CATSDYGRLEQFF
TGTGCCACCAGTGATTATGGGCGTCTTGAGCAGTTCTTC
>.|TRBD2|TRBV28|TRBJ2-7
CASSLGGGREYF
TGTGCCAGCAGCTTAGGCGGCGGGAGGGAGTACTTC
>few|TRBD2|TRBV29-1|TRBJ2-5
CSVMGLARQETQYF
TGCAGCGTGATGGGACTAGCGAGACAAGAGACCCAGTACTTC
>.|.|TRBV19|TRBJ1-1
CASSIALNTEAFF
TGTGCCAGTAGTATAGCTCTGAACACTGAAGCTTTCTTT
>few|TRBD2|TRBV12-3/TRBV12-4|TRBJ2-1
CASSSTSGITDEQFF
TGTGCCAGCAGTTCGACTAGCGGGATCACGGATGAGCAGTTCTTC
>few|.|TRBV5-1|TRBJ2-2
CASSNEYRAGELFF
TGCGCCAGCAGCAACGAGTACAGGGCCGGGGAGCTGTTTTTT
>.|.|TRBV6-6|TRBJ2-7
CASKGSYEQYF
TGTGCCAGCAAAGGGTCCTACGAGCAGTACTTC
>few|TRBD1|TRBV3-1|TRBJ2-6
CASSPLTGADVLTF
TGTGCCAGCAGCCCCCTCACAGGGGCCGACGTCCTGACTTTC
>few|.|TRBV21-1|TRBJ2-6
CASSKESRPNVLTF
TGTGCCAGCAGCAAAGAGTCCCGTCCCAACGTCCTGACTTTC
>.|.|TRBV10-3|TRBJ2-2
CAISARQDNTGELFF
TGTGCCATCAGTGCGAGACAGGATAACACCGGGGAGCTGTTTTTT
>many|.|TRBV14|TRBJ2-3
CASSQVPGLTSTDTQYF
TGTGCCAGCAGCCAAGTTCCCGGATTAACTAGCACAGATACGCAGTATTTT
>many|TRBD2|TRBV7-6|TRBJ2-1
CASSWPQREGRNNEQFF
TGTGCCAGCAGCTGGCCACAGCGGGAGGGCCGCAACAATGAGCAGTTCTTC
>many|TRBD2|TRBV20-1|TRBJ2-1
CSAGLAGVNEQFF
TGCAGTGCGGGTCTAGCGGGAGTGAATGAGCAGTTCTTC
>many|.|TRBV7-3|TRBJ2-7
CASSFPQVYEQYF
TGTGCCAGCAGCTTTCCCCAGGTCTACGAGCAGTACTTC
>many|.|TRBV6-6|TRBJ2-3
CASSDLSTDTQYF
TGTGCCAGCAGCGACTTGAGCACAGATACGCAGTATTTT
>.|.|TRBV12-3/TRBV12-4|TRBJ1-5
CASSPGQINQPQHF
TGTGCCAGCAGTCCAGGACAGATCAATCAGCCCCAGCATTTT
>.|.|TRBV5-5|TRBJ1-2
CASSFRDDNYGYTF
TGTGCCAGCAGTTTCCGGGACGATAACTATGGCTACACCTTC
>.|TRBD2|TRBV7-3|TRBJ2-3
CASSSTSLAGDTQYF
TGTGCCAGCAGCTCTACCTCACTAGCGGGAGATACGCAGTATTTT
>.|.|TRBV19|TRBJ1-2
CASSIPGGYTF
TGTGCCAGTAGTATTCCGGGGGGCTACACCTTC
>many|TRBD2|TRBV27|TRBJ2-5
CASSSTGLGLAGLQETQYF
TGTGCCAGCAGTTCAACAGGTTTGGGACTAGCGGGCCTTCAAGAGACCCAGTACTTC
>few|.|TRBV4-1|TRBJ1-1
CASSQEGWGDTEAFF
TGCGCCAGCAGCCAAGAAGGCTGGGGGGACACTGAAGCTTTCTTT
>.|TRBD1|TRBV6-5|TRBJ2-5
CASSYSQGSETQYF
TGTGCCAGCAGTTACTCACAGGGGTCGGAGACCCAGTACTTC
>.|.|TRBV6-5|TRBJ2-3
CASSYTGDNTQYF
TGTGCCAGCAGTTACACCGGGGACAATACGCAGTATTTT
>many|.|TRBV3-1|TRBJ2-1
CASSQESQTPLQFF
TGTGCCAGCAGCCAAGAGAGTCAGACACCTCTTCAGTTCTTC
>many|TRBD2|TRBV20-1|TRBJ2-1
CSAGLAGGRSDEQFF
TGCAGTGCGGGACTAGCGGGAGGGCGGAGTGATGAGCAGTTCTTC
>many|.|TRBV7-9|TRBJ2-5
CASSLKLAGLFQETQYF
TGTGCCAGCAGCTTAAAATTGGCGGGACTGTTCCAAGAGACCCAGTACTTC
>many|.|TRBV27|TRBJ2-7
CASSLTRTPYEQYF
TGTGCCAGCAGTTTGACTAGAACCCCATACGAGCAGTACTTC
>many|TRBD2|TRBV11-1|TRBJ2-1
CASSPRTSGRILYNEQFF
TGTGCCAGCAGCCCCCGGACTAGCGGGAGGATTTTGTACAATGAGCAGTTCTTC
>many|.|TRBV20-1|TRBJ2-2
CSATRDANTGELFF
TGCAGTGCTACCCGGGACGCGAACACCGGGGAGCTGTTTTTT
>few|.|TRBV5-1|TRBJ2-3
CACSTDGTSTDTQYF
TGCGCCTGCTCCACGGACGGCACGAGCACAGATACGCAGTATTTT
>few|TRBD1|TRBV3-1|TRBJ2-7
CASSQGRTGPYEQYF
TGTGCCAGCAGCCAAGGGAGGACAGGGCCCTACGAGCAGTACTTC
>many|.|TRBV7-9|TRBJ2-1
CASEPSPDVDEQFF
TGTGCCAGCGAACCCAGCCCGGACGTAGATGAGCAGTTCTTC
>.|.|TRBV20-1|TRBJ1-6
CSASPPAASPLHF
TGCAGTGCTAGCCCCCCCGCAGCTTCACCCCTCCACTTT
>many|.|TRBV10-1|TRBJ2-1
CASSESRVGSYNEQFF
TGCGCCAGCAGTGAAAGTCGGGTCGGGTCCTACAATGAGCAGTTCTTC
>.|.|TRBV18|TRBJ2-5
CASSLTSRETQYF
TGTGCCAGCTCCCTTACGTCCAGGGAGACCCAGTACTTC
>few|.|TRBV12-3/TRBV12-4|TRBJ2-1
CASSLPGFNHEQFF
TGTGCCAGCAGTTTACCGGGGTTTAATCATGAGCAGTTCTTC
>many|TRBD1|TRBV12-3/TRBV12-4|TRBJ2-4
CASSSPGDRGRENIQYF
TGTGCCAGCAGCTCCCCAGGAGACAGGGGGCGCGAGAACATTCAGTACTTC
>.|.|TRBV7-9|TRBJ2-1
CASTIGRIDEQFF
TGTGCCAGCACCATAGGCAGAATCGATGAGCAGTTCTTC
>few|TRBD2|TRBV7-3|TRBJ2-1
CASSPLPTSGNYNEQFF
TGTGCCAGCAGCCCCCTTCCGACTAGCGGGAACTACAATGAGCAGTTCTTC
>many|.|TRBV6-5|TRBJ2-7
CASSYFDNYEQYF
TGTGCCAGCAGTTACTTTGACAACTACGAGCAGTACTTC
>.|TRBD2|TRBV4-2|TRBJ2-3
CASSQVQREAQF
TGTGCCAGCAGCCAAGTGCAGCGGGAGGCCCAGTTC
>many|TRBD1|TRBV29-1|TRBJ2-2
CSGRQGTGELFF
TGCAGCGGCCGACAGGGGACCGGGGAGCTGTTTTTT
>many|.|TRBV20-1|TRBJ2-5
CSASGTPETQYF
TGCAGTGCCTCCGGGACTCCAGAGACCCAGTACTTC
>many|.|TRBV5-1|TRBJ2-3
CASSLGEAVDTQYF
TGCGCCAGCAGCTTGGGGGAAGCGGTCGATACGCAGTATTTT
>few|.|TRBV29-1|TRBJ1-1
CSVAGPSMGTTEAFF
TGCAGCGTCGCCGGGCCCTCAATGGGCACGACTGAAGCTTTCTTT
>many|.|TRBV12-3/TRBV12-4|TRBJ1-4
CASRPTGPAIEKLFF
TGTGCCAGCAGACCTACCGGGCCAGCAATTGAAAAACTGTTTTTT
>few|.|TRBV7-9|TRBJ1-1
CASSLDVLNTEAFF
TGTGCCAGCAGCTTAGATGTCTTGAACACTGAAGCTTTCTTT
>many|TRBD1|TRBV24-1|TRBJ1-2
CATSDSSQGARIDYGYTF
TGTGCCACCAGTGATTCATCCCAGGGGGCGCGGATTGACTATGGCTACACCTTC
>.|TRBD2|TRBV29-1|TRBJ2-3
CSVTGLAGADTQYF
TGCAGCGTCACGGGACTAGCGGGAGCAGATACGCAGTATTTT